These 11 T cell receptor beta chains originate from one sample sequenced in a study of blood T cells in healthy people across ages. A second PCR of about 6 to 11 cycles used a sample-barcoded 5' primer and a J-beta primer mix. TCRdb reprocessed the 5' RACE reads with MiXCR, giving one entry per CDR3 protein. The data hold just over 1 million distinct CDR3 sequences, with around 43% observed a single time. Material for sequencing was blood. The receptors stem from a woman between 55 and 75 years old in good health.

The chain is built from TRBV9 and TRBJ2-5; D might be TRBD1 (6 bases). The germline CDR1 and CDR2 sequences are SGDLS and YYNGEE. The ends were cut back, 0 bases at V and 11 bases at J, with 14 bases in the middle. CDR3 size: 13 residues. The CDR3 spells CASSVARGSEQYF. The DNA for the CDR3 is TGTGCCAGCAGCGTAGCAAGGGGGAGTGAGCAGTACTTC.

Remarks on this clonotype: One end of the junction fails to match germline, which may point to a read error. The chain carries TRBV25-1 and TRBJ1-5, with D possibly being TRBD1 (5 bases). The CDR3 loop spans 12 amino acids. The germline gives CDR1 MGHDK, CDR2 SYGVNS. The CDR3 sequence: CAGRDGGQPQHF. The DNA of the CDR3 is TGTGCCGGCAGGGACGGGGGGCAGCCCCAGCATTTT.

The chain employs TRBV3-1 and TRBJ1-2, with 8 bases lining up with TRBD1. V was pared by 6 bases and J by 3 bases, with 3 bases of the junction left unmatched. CDR3 size: 13 residues. CDR1 is LGHDT, CDR2 YNNKEL, per germline (reference sequence). The DNA of the CDR3 is TGTGCCAGCAGGAGGGGACAGGACTATGGCTACACCTTC. Amino acid sequence: CASRRGQDYGYTF.

The chain has TRBV7-3 and TRBJ2-3, with 14 bases that match TRBD2. Trimming at V came to 5 bases and at J to 6 bases, leaving 10 bases not matched to a gene. CDR1 is SGHTA and CDR2 is FQGTGA in the germline V gene. The CDR3 is 17 amino acids. The CDR3 region has the DNA TGTGCCAGCAGCCCCCGGACTAGCGGGGGGACTAAGGATACGCAGTATTTT. This codes for CASSPRTSGGTKDTQYF.

There are a few counts of this clonotype. V is TRBV6-2 or TRBV6-3 and J is TRBJ2-5, with D tentatively TRBD1 or TRBD2 (6 bases each). The CDR3 has 14 amino acids. With 1 base removed from V and 6 bases from J, the gap between germline ends came to 12 bases. Germline V CDR1 and CDR2: MNHEY, SVGEGT. CDR3 bases: TGTGCCAGCAGTTACTTCACGGGGGCAAAGACCCAGTACTTC. It encodes CASSYFTGAKTQYF.

This chain uses TRBV5-6 with TRBJ1-5, with D possibly matching TRBD1 (5 bases). Germline V gene sequence: CDR1 SGHDT, CDR2 YYEEEE. Trimming left V 1 base short and J 7 bases short, with 12 bases between. This CDR3 region has 14 residues. CDR3 in amino acids: CASSLQGLEQPQHF. The CDR3 DNA follows: TGTGCCAGCAGCTTGCAGGGTTTAGAACAGCCCCAGCATTTT.

This chain joins TRBV9 and TRBJ2-5, with TRBD1 identical over 7 bases. The junction had 6 bases not matched to a gene; V was cut back by 3 bases and J by 4 bases. CDR1 is SGDLS and CDR2 is YYNGEE in the germline V gene. This CDR3 has 14 residues. CDR3 nucleotides: TGTGCCAGCAGCGAGCGACAGGGCGCAGAGACCCAGTACTTC. This codes for CASSERQGAETQYF.

The rearrangement joins TRBV29-1 to TRBJ2-1; TRBD2 aligns across 9 bases. CDR1 is SQVTM, CDR2 ANQGSEA, per germline. The CDR3 spans 16 residues. Losses at the gene ends were 1 base for V and 8 bases for J; bases not matched to a gene: 12. The CDR3 is CSVEGRREGEDYEQFF. The CDR3 region has the DNA TGCAGCGTTGAAGGGCGGCGGGAGGGGGAGGATTATGAGCAGTTCTTC.

The genes are TRBV2 and TRBJ1-5; unclear D gene. Germline V gene lookup returns CDR1 SNHLY and CDR2 FYNNEI. V lost 1 base to trimming and J lost 4 bases, with 11 bases between them. This CDR3 contains 15 residues. CDR3 DNA: TGTGCCAGCAGTGAAGAGCGGGGAATTAATCAGCCCCAGCATTTT. Translating it yields CASSEERGINQPQHF.

Concerning this clonotype itself: One base away lies a much larger clone, so this may be a sequencing read error. This sequence joins TRBV6-5 and TRBJ2-1; D uncertain. The CDR3 consists of 13 residues. From germline, CDR1 is MNHEY and CDR2 SVGAGI. The CDR3 spells CTSSDGRWGEQFF. DNA for the CDR3: TGTACCAGCAGTGATGGGCGGTGGGGTGAGCAGTTCTTC.

V is TRBV5-5 and J is TRBJ2-7; no clear D gene. The CDR3 length is 14 residues. V was pared by 1 base and J by 0 bases, with 8 bases between. Per the germline V gene, CDR1 is SGHKS and CDR2 is YYEKEE (reference sequence). The CDR3, as DNA: TGTGCCAGCAGCTTGAGCCCCTGCTCCTACGAGCAGTACTTC. Encoded protein: CASSLSPCSYEQYF.